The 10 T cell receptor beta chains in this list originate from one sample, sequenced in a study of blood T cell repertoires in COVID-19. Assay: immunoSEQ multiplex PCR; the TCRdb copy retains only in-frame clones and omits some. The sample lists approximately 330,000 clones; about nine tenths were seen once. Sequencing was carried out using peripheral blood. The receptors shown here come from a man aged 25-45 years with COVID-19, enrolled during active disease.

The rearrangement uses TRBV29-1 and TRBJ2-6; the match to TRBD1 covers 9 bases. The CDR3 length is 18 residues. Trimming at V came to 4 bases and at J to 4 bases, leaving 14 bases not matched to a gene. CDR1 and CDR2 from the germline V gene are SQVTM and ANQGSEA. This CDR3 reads CSVATVPGQGSGANVLTF. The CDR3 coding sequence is TGCAGCGTTGCCACAGTACCGGGACAGGGATCAGGGGCCAACGTCCTGACTTTC. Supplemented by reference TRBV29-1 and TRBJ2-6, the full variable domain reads SAVISQKPSRDICQRGTSLTIQCQVDSQVTMMFWYRQQPGQSLTLIATANQGSEATYESGFVIDKFPISRPNLTFSTLTVSNMSPEDSSIYLCSVATVPGQGSGANVLTFGAGSRLTVL.

The CDR3 bases are TGCAGCTCGGGACTAGCCGAGACCCAGTACTTC. It is translated as CSSGLAETQYF. V is TRBV29-1 and J is TRBJ2-5; 9 bases agree with TRBD2. This CDR3 has 11 amino acids. Germline values: CDR1 SQVTM, CDR2 ANQGSEA. With V trimmed by 8 bases and J by 5 bases, 3 bases remained unmatched.

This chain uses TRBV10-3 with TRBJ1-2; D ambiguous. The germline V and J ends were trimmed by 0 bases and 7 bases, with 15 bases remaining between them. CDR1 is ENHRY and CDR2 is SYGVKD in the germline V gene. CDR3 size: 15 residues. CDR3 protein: CAISESSGVAFGYTF. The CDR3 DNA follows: TGTGCCATCAGTGAGTCCTCGGGAGTTGCTTTTGGCTACACCTTC.

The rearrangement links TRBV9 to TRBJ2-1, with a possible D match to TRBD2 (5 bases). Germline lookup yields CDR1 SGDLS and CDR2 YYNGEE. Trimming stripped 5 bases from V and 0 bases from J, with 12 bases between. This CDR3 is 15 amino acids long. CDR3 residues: CASSDGLNSYNEQFF. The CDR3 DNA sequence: TGTGCCAGCAGTGACGGACTTAACTCCTACAATGAGCAGTTCTTC.

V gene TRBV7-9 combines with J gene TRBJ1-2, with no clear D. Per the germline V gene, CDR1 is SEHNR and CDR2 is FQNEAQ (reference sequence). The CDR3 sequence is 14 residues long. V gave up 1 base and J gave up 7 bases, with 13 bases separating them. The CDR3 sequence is CASSLEKGGGGYTF. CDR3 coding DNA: TGTGCCAGCAGCTTAGAAAAGGGAGGAGGTGGCTACACCTTC.

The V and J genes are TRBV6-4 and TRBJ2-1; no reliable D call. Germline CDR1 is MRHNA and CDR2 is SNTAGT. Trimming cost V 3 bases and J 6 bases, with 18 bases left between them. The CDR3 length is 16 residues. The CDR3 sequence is CASSEPPQATLNEQFF. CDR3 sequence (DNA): TGTGCCAGCAGTGAGCCTCCCCAGGCCACCCTCAATGAGCAGTTCTTC.

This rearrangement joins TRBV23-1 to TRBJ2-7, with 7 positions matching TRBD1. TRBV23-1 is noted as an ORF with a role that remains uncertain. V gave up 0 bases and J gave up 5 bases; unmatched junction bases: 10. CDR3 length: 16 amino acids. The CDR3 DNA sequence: TGCGCCAGCAGTCAATCGAAGGACAGGAAAGTACACGAGCAGTACTTC. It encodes CASSQSKDRKVHEQYF.

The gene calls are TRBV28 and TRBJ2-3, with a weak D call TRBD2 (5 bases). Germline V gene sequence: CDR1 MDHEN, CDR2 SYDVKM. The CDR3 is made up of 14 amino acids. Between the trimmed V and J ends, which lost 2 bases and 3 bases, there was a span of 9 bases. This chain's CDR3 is CASSLIGDTDTQYF. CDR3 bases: TGTGCCAGCAGTTTAATCGGGGATACAGATACGCAGTATTTT. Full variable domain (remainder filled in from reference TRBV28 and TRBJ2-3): DVKVTQSSRYLVKRTGEKVFLECVQDMDHENMFWYRQDPGLGLRLIYFSYDVKMKEKGDIPEGYSVSREKKERFSLILESASTNQTSMYLCASSLIGDTDTQYFGPGTRLTVL.

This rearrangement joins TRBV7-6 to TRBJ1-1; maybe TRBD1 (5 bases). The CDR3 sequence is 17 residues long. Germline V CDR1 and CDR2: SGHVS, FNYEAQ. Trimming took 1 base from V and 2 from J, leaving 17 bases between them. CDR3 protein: CASSLDTWGQPNTEAFF. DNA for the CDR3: TGTGCCAGCAGCTTAGATACGTGGGGCCAGCCAAACACTGAAGCTTTCTTT. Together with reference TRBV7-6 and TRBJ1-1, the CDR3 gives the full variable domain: GAGVSQSPRYKVTKRGQDVALRCDPISGHVSLYWYRQALGQGPEFLTYFNYEAQQDKSGLPNDRFSAERPEGSISTLTIQRTEQRDSAMYRCASSLDTWGQPNTEAFFGQGTRLTVV.

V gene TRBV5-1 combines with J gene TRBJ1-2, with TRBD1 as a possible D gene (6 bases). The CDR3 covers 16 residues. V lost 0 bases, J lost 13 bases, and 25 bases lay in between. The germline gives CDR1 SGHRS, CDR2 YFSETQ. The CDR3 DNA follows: TGCGCCAGCAGCTTGGAGCCCCGAGCCTCCTCGACAGGAAGCACCTTC. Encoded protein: CASSLEPRASSTGSTF.